This passage covers 22 T cell receptor beta chains from one sample sequenced in a study of cytomegalovirus exposure and HLA in healthy donors. The PCR used 60 Vbeta and 13 Jbeta primers. Produced via immunoSEQ multiplex PCR; TCRdb's table is partial and in-frame only. Among around 130,000 clones listed, roughly 9% were seen once. The sample comprised PBMCs. The origin of the receptors is a woman between 40 and 50 years old in good health and CMV-seropositive.

This clone showed up just a few times. This chain connects TRBV19 to TRBJ1-3; 7 positions agree with TRBD1. This CDR3 comprises 14 residues. CDR1 and CDR2 (germline): LNHDA, SQIVND (reference sequence). V shed 7 bases and J 0 bases; nucleotides not matched to a gene: 3. CDR3 sequence: CASMGQLSGNTIYF. As DNA, the CDR3 is TGTGCCAGTATGGGACAGCTCTCTGGAAACACCATATATTTT.

This clone was counted only a few times. The J gene is TRBJ2-2, the V gene TRBV7-6; 8 nucleotides line up with TRBD2. Trimming cost V 6 bases and J 4 bases; bases outside gene matches: 4. The V gene's germline CDR1 is SGHVS and CDR2 FNYEAQ. CDR3 length equals 14 residues. Written as DNA, the CDR3 is TGTGCCAGCAGGGAACGGGGGGGCACCGGGGAGCTGTTTTTT. It encodes CASRERGGTGELFF.

This chain links TRBV4-1 with TRBJ1-1, with 10 bases aligning to TRBD1. After removal of 5 bases from V and 2 bases from J, the junction contained 11 bases not matched to a gene. Per germline, CDR1 MGHRA and CDR2 YSYEKL. This CDR3 comprises 17 residues. The CDR3 region is CASSDGQGDLENTEAFF. CDR3 nucleotide sequence: TGCGCCAGCAGCGACGGACAGGGGGATTTAGAAAACACTGAAGCTTTCTTT.

J is TRBJ2-1 and V is TRBV19, with 11 nucleotides matching TRBD2. CDR1 is LNHDA and CDR2 is SQIVND in the germline V gene (reference sequence). V shed 7 bases, J shed 4 bases, and the junction held 3 bases outside the gene matches. CDR3 length: 14 amino acids. CDR3: CASTVAGGYNEQFF. The CDR3 DNA reads TGTGCCAGTACAGTAGCGGGGGGGTACAATGAGCAGTTCTTC.

V and J are TRBV27 and TRBJ2-7; TRBD1 aligns across 8 bases. V was clipped by 6 bases and J by 8 bases; unmatched bases: 12. CDR3 length: 14 residues. CDR1 is MNHEY, CDR2 SMNVEV, per germline (reference sequence). The CDR3 sequence: CASSPGQGRRQQYF. CDR3 in DNA: TGTGCCAGCAGCCCCGGACAGGGACGTAGGCAGCAGTACTTC.

The chain joins TRBV6-5 to TRBJ2-5; TRBD1 is a possible D gene (5 bases). The DNA end is more similar to TRBJ2-7, so the J call may be wrong. CDR3 size: 11 residues. In germline, CDR1 is MNHEY, CDR2 SVGAGI. The CDR3 nucleotides are TGTGCCAGCAGTAGGGGTTCCGAGCAGTACTTC. As protein: CASSRGSEQYF.

There are a few counts of this clone. The chain links TRBV5-8 to TRBJ1-6; 8 positions match TRBD1. The CDR3 extends over 15 amino acids. Germline V CDR1 and CDR2: SGHTS, YDEGEE. Trimming removed 4 bases from V and 7 bases from J; junction bases left unmatched: 7. This chain's CDR3 is CASSMDREENSPLHF. In DNA, the CDR3 is TGTGCCAGCAGCATGGACAGGGAAGAAAATTCACCCCTCCACTTT.

The chain couples TRBV10-1 to TRBJ2-5; tentative D call: TRBD1 (5 bases). CDR3 length: 14 amino acids. The V and J ends lost 6 bases and 3 bases respectively, with 14 bases between them. Germline CDR1 is WNHNN and CDR2 is SYGVQD (reference sequence). CDR3 amino acids: CASSQGQRKETQYF. The CDR3 region has the DNA TGCGCCAGCAGCCAGGGTCAGCGAAAAGAGACCCAGTACTTC.

This clone was picked up a small number of times. The gene calls are TRBV29-1 and TRBJ1-1, with D possibly matching TRBD1 (6 bases). Germline CDR1 SQVTM, CDR2 ANQGSEA. V was pared by 7 bases and J by 5 bases, with 17 bases between. The CDR3 is 13 residues long. The CDR3 spells CSGDTGRGTEAFF. The CDR3 region has the DNA TGCAGCGGCGACACAGGAAGGGGGACTGAAGCTTTCTTT.

The rearrangement links TRBV14 to TRBJ2-3; 8 bases fit TRBD1. The germline V gene encodes CDR1 SGHDN and CDR2 FVKESK. CDR3 length: 14 residues. J gave up 4 bases and V 4 bases, and 4 bases lay outside the gene matches. The CDR3 spells CASSPDRAADTQYF. CDR3 DNA sequence: TGTGCCAGCAGCCCGGACAGGGCGGCAGATACGCAGTATTTT.

The chain has TRBV11-3 and TRBJ2-5; TRBD1 aligns across 9 bases. V was pared by 5 bases and J by 3 bases, with 7 bases of the junction left unmatched. Germline CDR1 reads SGHNT; CDR2 reads YENEEA. The CDR3 contains 15 residues. The CDR3 nucleotides are TGTGCCAGCAGCACATCCGGGACAGGGAAAGAGACCCAGTACTTC. Protein sequence: CASSTSGTGKETQYF.

The gene calls are TRBV12-5 and TRBJ2-5; tentative D call: TRBD1 (6 bases). With the DNA end fitting TRBJ2-7 better, the J assignment may be wrong. The germline gives CDR1 LGHNT, CDR2 FRNRAP. The CDR3 length is 14 residues. The CDR3 reads CASGIRDTNYEQYF. The CDR3, as DNA: TGTGCTAGTGGTATCCGGGACACTAACTACGAGCAGTACTTC.

V usage is TRBV7-2 and J usage is TRBJ1-2; the match to TRBD1 covers 7 bases. Per the germline V gene, CDR1 is SGHTA and CDR2 is FQGNSA. CDR3 length: 13 residues. After removal of 1 base from V and 7 bases from J, the junction contained 3 bases not matched to a gene. The CDR3 is CASSLGPGGGYTF. As DNA, the CDR3 is TGTGCCAGCAGCTTAGGGCCAGGGGGTGGCTACACCTTC.

This clone showed up just a few times. The V call is TRBV10-1, the J call TRBJ1-1; 7 bases are a match to TRBD1. This CDR3 is 13 amino acids long. Germline V CDR1 and CDR2: WNHNN, SYGVQD (reference sequence). V lost 7 bases to trimming and J lost 3 bases; unmatched junction nucleotides: 5. The CDR3 nucleotides are TGCGCCAGCACCTTAACAGGGGACACTGAAGCTTTCTTT. Translating it yields CASTLTGDTEAFF.

The V gene is TRBV2, the J gene TRBJ1-5; 12 nucleotides align to TRBD1. With 5 bases clipped from V and 6 bases from J, the junction kept 8 bases outside the gene matches. Germline V gene lookup returns CDR1 SNHLY and CDR2 FYNNEI. This CDR3 contains 16 residues. CDR3 in amino acids: CASSPLGTGGGQPQHF. CDR3 coding DNA: TGTGCCAGCAGTCCCCTAGGGACAGGGGGCGGTCAGCCCCAGCATTTT.

This rearrangement joins TRBV6-5 to TRBJ2-5; tentative D call: TRBD2 (5 bases). Germline-derived CDR1 and CDR2 are MNHEY and SVGAGI. This CDR3 comprises 13 residues. V was pared by 7 bases and J by 5 bases, with 14 bases between. CDR3 nucleotide sequence: TGTGCCAGCACCGTGACCCCGGGGGAGACCCAGTACTTC. This sequence encodes CASTVTPGETQYF.

This clone appeared a few times. The chain uses TRBV10-1 and TRBJ2-2; 8 bases fit TRBD1. Trimming cost V 5 bases and J 0 bases; bases outside gene matches: 5. This CDR3 region has 16 residues. Looked up from germline, CDR1 is WNHNN and CDR2 is SYGVQD (reference sequence). Written as DNA, the CDR3 is TGCGCCAGCAGTCTTGGGACAGGAACGAACACCGGGGAGCTGTTTTTT. This translates into CASSLGTGTNTGELFF.

J is TRBJ2-7 and V is TRBV6-1; weak D call: TRBD2 (5 bases). Between the trimmed V and J ends, which lost 6 bases and 7 bases, there was a span of 16 bases. Germline V lookup: CDR1 MNHNS, CDR2 SASEGT. The CDR3 length is 13 residues. The CDR3 sequence is CASSPEPRGEQYF. CDR3 DNA: TGTGCCAGCAGCCCAGAACCCCGGGGAGAGCAGTACTTC.

The chain uses TRBV5-1 and TRBJ2-1; the D gene is possibly TRBD1 (5 bases). The CDR3 totals 15 residues. In germline, CDR1 is SGHRS, CDR2 YFSETQ. Trimming left V 0 bases short and J 4 bases short, with 11 bases between. The CDR3 DNA is TGCGCCAGCAGCTTGGTGGCCCGACAGTACAATGAGCAGTTCTTC. Its translation is CASSLVARQYNEQFF.

This chain uses TRBV2 with TRBJ2-2; D might be TRBD1 (5 bases). This CDR3 contains 14 residues. Germline CDR1 and CDR2: SNHLY and FYNNEI. The germline V and J ends were trimmed by 4 bases and 3 bases, with 9 bases remaining between them. The CDR3 region has the DNA TGTGCCAGCAGTGGCAGACAGCACACCGGGGAGCTGTTTTTT. It codes for CASSGRQHTGELFF.

In its sample, this clone was seen a few times. The chain carries TRBV27 and TRBJ1-4; D is ambiguous. The CDR3 runs to 16 residues. V lost 3 bases to trimming and J lost 7 bases, with 18 bases between them. The germline CDR1 and CDR2 sequences are MNHEY and SMNVEV (reference sequence). For the CDR3, the DNA is TGTGCCAGCAGTTTCCGGACCGGACTCAGGACTGAAAAACTGTTTTTT. This translates into CASSFRTGLRTEKLFF.

The chain uses TRBV6-1 and TRBJ2-3; D gene uncertain. This CDR3 is built from 12 residues. Trimming took off 7 bases at V and 4 bases at J, with 9 bases between the two ends. Germline lookup yields CDR1 MNHNS and CDR2 SASEGT. DNA for the CDR3: TGTGCCAGCAAAGGAGTTCCAGATACGCAGTATTTT. Amino acid sequence: CASKGVPDTQYF.